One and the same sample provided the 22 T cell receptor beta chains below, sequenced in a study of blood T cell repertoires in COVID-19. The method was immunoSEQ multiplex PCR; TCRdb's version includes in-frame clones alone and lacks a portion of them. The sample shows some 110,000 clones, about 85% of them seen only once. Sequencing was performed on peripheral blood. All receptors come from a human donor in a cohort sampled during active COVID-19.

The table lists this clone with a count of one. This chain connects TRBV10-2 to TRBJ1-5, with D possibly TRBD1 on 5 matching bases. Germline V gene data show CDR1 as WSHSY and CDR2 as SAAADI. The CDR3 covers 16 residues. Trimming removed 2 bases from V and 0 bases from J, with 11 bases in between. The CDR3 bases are TGCGCCAGCAGTGAGCGGGGGGGGTTTAGCAATCAGCCCCAGCATTTT. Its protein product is CASSERGGFSNQPQHF.

CDR3 sequence (DNA): TGTGCCAGCAGTTTGGGGGGAGAGGTCGGTTCCTACGAGCAGTACTTC. This encodes CASSLGGEVGSYEQYF. This chain uses TRBV28 with TRBJ2-7, with D perhaps TRBD2 (6 bases). The CDR3 is 16 residues long. Germline CDR1 MDHEN, CDR2 SYDVKM. V was cut by 3 bases and J by 1 base, with 16 bases left in between.

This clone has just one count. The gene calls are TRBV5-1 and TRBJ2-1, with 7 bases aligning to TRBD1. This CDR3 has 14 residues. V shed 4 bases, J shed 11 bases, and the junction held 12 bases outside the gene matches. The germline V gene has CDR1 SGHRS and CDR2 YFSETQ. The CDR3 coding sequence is TGCGCCAGCAGCGTATCTTCCGGGACAGACAAGCAGTTCTTC. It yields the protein CASSVSSGTDKQFF.

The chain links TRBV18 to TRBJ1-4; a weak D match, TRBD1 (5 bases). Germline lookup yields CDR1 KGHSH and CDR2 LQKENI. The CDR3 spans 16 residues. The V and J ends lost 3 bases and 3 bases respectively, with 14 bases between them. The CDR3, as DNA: TGTGCCAGCTCACCGACAGCCGCTGGGGCTAATGAAAAACTGTTTTTT. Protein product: CASSPTAAGANEKLFF.

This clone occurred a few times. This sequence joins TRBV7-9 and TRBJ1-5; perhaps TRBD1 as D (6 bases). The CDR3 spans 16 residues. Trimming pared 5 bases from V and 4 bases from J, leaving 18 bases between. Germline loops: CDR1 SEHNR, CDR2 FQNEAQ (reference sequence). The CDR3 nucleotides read TGTGCCAGCAGCCCAACCCCCGGGACATCGAATCAGCCCCAGCATTTT. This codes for CASSPTPGTSNQPQHF.

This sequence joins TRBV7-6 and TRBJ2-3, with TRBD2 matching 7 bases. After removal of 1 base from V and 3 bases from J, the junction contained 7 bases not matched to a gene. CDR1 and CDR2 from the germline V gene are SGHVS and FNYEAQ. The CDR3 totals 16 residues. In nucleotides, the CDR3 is TGTGCCAGCAGCTTAGGCGCAACCGGGGGGACAGATACGCAGTATTTT. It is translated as CASSLGATGGTDTQYF.

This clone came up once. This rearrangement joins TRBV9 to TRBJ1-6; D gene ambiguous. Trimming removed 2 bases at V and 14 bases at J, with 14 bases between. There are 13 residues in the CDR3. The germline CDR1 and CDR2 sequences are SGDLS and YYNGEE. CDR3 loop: CASSVRWTGTLHF. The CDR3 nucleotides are TGTGCCAGCAGCGTGCGGTGGACCGGGACCCTCCACTTT.

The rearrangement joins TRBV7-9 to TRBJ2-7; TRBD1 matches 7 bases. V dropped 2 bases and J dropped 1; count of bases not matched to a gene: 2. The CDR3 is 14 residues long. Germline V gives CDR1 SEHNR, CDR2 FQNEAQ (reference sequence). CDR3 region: CASSLQTGSYEQYF. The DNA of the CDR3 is TGTGCCAGCAGCTTACAGACAGGGTCCTACGAGCAGTACTTC.

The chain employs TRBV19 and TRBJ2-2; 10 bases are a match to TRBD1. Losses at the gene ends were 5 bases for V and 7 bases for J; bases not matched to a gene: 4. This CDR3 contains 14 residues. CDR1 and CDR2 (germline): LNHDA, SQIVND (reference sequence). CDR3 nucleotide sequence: TGTGCCAGTAGTGGGACAGGGGTGGGCGGGGAGCTGTTTTTT. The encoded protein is CASSGTGVGGELFF.

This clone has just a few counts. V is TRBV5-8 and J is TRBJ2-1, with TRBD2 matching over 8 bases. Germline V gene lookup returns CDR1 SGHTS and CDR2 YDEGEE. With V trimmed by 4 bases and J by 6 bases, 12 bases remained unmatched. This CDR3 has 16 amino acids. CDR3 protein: CASSRDDSGIVNEQFF. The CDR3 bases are TGTGCCAGCAGCCGGGACGATAGCGGGATCGTCAATGAGCAGTTCTTC.

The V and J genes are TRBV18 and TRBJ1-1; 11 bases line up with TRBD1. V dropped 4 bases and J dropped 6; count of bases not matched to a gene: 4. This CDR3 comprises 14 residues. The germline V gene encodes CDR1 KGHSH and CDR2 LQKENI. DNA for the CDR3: TGTGCCAGCTCACTTGGGACAGGGGGGGCTGAAGCTTTCTTT. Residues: CASSLGTGGAEAFF.

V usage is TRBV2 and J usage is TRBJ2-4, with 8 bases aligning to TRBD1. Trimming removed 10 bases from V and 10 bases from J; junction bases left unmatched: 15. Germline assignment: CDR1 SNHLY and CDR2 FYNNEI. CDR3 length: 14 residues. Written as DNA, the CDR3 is TGTGCCACCCCGGGAAGGGCAGGGGGCGATATTCAGTACTTC. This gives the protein CATPGRAGGDIQYF.

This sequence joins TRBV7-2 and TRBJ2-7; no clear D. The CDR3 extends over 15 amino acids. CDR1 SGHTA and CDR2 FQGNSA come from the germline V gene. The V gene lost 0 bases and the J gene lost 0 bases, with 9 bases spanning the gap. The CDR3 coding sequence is TGTGCCAGCAGCTTAGCCCGACGGGTCTCCTACGAGCAGTACTTC. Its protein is CASSLARRVSYEQYF.

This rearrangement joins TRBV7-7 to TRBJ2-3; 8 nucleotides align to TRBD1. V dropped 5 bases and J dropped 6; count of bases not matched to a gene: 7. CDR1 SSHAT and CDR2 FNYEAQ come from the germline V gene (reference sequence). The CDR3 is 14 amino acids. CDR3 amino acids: CASSRTGSTDTQYF. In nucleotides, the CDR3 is TGTGCCAGCAGCCGGACAGGGAGTACGGATACGCAGTATTTT. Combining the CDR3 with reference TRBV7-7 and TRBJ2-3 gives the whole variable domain GAGVSQSPRYKVTKRGQDVTLRCDPISSHATLYWYQQALGQGPEFLTYFNYEAQPDKSGLPSDRFSAERPEGSISTLTIQRTEQRDSAMYRCASSRTGSTDTQYFGPGTRLTVL.

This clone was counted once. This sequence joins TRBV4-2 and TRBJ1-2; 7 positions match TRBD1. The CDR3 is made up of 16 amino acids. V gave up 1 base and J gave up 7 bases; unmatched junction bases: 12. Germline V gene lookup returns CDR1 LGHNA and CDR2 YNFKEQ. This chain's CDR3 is CASSQVTGRKAVGYTF. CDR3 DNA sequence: TGTGCCAGCAGCCAAGTGACAGGGCGCAAGGCGGTTGGCTACACCTTC.

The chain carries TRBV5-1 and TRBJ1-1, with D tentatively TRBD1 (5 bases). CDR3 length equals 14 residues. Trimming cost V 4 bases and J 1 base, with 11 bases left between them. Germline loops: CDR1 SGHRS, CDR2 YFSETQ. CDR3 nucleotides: TGCGCCAGCAGCCCCGACAGTACGAACACTGAAGCTTTCTTT. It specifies CASSPDSTNTEAFF. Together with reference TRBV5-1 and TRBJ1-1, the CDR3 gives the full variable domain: KAGVTQTPRYLIKTRGQQVTLSCSPISGHRSVSWYQQTPGQGLQFLFEYFSETQRNKGNFPGRFSGRQFSNSRSEMNVSTLELGDSALYLCASSPDSTNTEAFFGQGTRLTVV.

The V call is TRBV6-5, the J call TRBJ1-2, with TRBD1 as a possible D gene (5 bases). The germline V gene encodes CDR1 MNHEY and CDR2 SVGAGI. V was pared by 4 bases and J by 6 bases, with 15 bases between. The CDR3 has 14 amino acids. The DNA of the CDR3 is TGTGCCAGCAGTTCACACGGGACTCCTAATGGCTACACCTTC. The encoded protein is CASSSHGTPNGYTF.

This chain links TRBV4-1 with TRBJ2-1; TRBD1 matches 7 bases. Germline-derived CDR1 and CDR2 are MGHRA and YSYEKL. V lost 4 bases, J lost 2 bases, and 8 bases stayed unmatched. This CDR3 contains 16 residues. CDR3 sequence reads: CASSRLTGRTYNEQFF. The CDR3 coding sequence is TGCGCCAGCAGCCGCCTGACAGGGAGAACCTACAATGAGCAGTTCTTC.

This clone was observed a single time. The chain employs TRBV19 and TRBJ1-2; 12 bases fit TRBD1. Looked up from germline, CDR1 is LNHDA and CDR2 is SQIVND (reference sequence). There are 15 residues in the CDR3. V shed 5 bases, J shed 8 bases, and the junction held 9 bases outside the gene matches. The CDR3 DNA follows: TGTGCCAGTAGTGGGACAGGGGGCGTACGGTACGGCTACACCTTC. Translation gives CASSGTGGVRYGYTF.

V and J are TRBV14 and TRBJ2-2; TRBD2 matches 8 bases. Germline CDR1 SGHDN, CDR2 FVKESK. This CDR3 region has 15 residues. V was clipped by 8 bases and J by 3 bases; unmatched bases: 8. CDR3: CASSRGGSDTGELFF. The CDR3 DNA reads TGTGCCAGCTCCCGGGGGGGGTCGGACACCGGGGAGCTGTTTTTT. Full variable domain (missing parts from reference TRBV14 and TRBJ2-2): EAGVTQFPSHSVIEKGQTVTLRCDPISGHDNLYWYRRVMGKEIKFLLHFVKESKQDESGMPNNRFLAERTGGTYSTLKVQPAELEDSGVYFCASSRGGSDTGELFFGEGSRLTVL.

CDR3: CASSSQLYLAKNIQYF. The CDR3 DNA follows: TGTGCCAGCAGTTCCCAACTCTATCTTGCCAAAAACATTCAGTACTTC. The rearrangement joins TRBV27 to TRBJ2-4; D is ambiguous. V lost 4 bases, J lost 1 base, and 14 bases lay in between. CDR3 length: 16 amino acids. Germline lookup yields CDR1 MNHEY and CDR2 SMNVEV (reference sequence).

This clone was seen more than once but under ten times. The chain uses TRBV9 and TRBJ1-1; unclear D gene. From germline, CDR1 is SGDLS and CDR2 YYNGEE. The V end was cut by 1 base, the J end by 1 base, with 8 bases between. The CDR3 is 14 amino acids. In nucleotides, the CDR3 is TGTGCCAGCAGCGTAAAACCGGGGAACACTGAAGCTTTCTTT. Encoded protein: CASSVKPGNTEAFF. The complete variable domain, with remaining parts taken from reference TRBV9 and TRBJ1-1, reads DSGVTQTPKHLITATGQRVTLRCSPRSGDLSVYWYQQSLDQGLQFLIQYYNGEERAKGNILERFSAQQFPDLHSELNLSSLELGDSALYFCASSVKPGNTEAFFGQGTRLTVV.